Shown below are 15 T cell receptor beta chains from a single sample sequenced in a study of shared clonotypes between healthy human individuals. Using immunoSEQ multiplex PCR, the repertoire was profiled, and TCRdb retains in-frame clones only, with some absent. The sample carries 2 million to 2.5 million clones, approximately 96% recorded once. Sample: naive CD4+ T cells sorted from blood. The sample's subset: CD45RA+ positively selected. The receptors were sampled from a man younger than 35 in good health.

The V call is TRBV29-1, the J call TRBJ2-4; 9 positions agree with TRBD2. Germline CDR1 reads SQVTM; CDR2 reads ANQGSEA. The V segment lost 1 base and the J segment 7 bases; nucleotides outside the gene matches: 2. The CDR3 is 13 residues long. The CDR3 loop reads CSVEGLAANIQYF. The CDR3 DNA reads TGCAGCGTTGAAGGACTAGCGGCGAACATTCAGTACTTC.

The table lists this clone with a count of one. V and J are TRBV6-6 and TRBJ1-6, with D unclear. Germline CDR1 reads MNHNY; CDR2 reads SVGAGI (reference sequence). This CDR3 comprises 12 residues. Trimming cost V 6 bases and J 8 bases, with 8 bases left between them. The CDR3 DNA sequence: TGTGCCAGCAGAAACGGGGATTCACCCCTCCACTTT. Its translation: CASRNGDSPLHF.

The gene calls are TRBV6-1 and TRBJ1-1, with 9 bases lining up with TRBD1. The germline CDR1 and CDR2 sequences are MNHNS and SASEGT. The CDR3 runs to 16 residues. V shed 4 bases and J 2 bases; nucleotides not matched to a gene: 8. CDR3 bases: TGTGCCAGCAGTGTCGGGACAGGGATTATTAACACTGAAGCTTTCTTT. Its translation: CASSVGTGIINTEAFF.

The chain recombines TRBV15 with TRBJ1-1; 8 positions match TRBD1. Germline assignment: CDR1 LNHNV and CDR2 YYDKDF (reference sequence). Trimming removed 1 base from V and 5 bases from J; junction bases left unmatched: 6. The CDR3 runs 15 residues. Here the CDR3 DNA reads TGTGCCACCAGCAGAGCAGGGGGCCTGGGGACTGAAGCTTTCTTT. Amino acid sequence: CATSRAGGLGTEAFF.

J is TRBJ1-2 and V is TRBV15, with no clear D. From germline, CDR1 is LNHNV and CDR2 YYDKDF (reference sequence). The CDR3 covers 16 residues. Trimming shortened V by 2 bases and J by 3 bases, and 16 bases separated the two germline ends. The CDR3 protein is CATSRKLGVKDYGYTF. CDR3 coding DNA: TGTGCCACCAGCAGAAAACTCGGGGTAAAAGACTATGGCTACACCTTC.

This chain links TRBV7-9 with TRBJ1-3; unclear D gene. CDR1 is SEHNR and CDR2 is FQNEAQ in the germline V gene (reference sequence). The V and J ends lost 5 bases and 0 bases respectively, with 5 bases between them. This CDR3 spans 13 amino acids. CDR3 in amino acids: CASSHSSGNTIYF. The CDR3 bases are TGTGCCAGCAGCCACAGCTCTGGAAACACCATATATTTT.

CDR3 sequence (DNA): TGTGCCAGCAGCGTAGGTCAAGGGAAAAGCACAGATACGCAGTATTTT. Amino acid sequence: CASSVGQGKSTDTQYF. This chain links TRBV9 with TRBJ2-3, with unresolved D. The V end was cut by 0 bases, the J end by 0 bases, with 11 bases between. This CDR3 has 16 amino acids. Germline CDR1 SGDLS, CDR2 YYNGEE.

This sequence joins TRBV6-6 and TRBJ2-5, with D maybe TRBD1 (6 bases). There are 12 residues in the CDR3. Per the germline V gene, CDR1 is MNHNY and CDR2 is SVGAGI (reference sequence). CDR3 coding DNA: TGTGCATTTACAGGGAGTCAAGAGACCCAGTACTTC. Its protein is CAFTGSQETQYF.

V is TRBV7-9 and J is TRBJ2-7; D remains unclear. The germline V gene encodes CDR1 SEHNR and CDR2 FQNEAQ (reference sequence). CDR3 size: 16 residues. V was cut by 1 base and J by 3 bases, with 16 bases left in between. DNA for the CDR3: TGTGCCAGCAGCTTAGTAACTCCGAGAGGCCACTACGAGCAGTACTTC. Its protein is CASSLVTPRGHYEQYF.

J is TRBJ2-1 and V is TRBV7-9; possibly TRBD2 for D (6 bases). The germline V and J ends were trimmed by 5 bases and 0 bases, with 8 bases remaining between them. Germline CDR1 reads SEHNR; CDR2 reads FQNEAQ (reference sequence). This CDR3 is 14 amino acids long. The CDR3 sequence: CASSQDYSYNEQFF. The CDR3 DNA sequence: TGTGCCAGCAGCCAGGACTACTCCTACAATGAGCAGTTCTTC. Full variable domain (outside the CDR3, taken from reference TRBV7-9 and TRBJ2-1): DTGVSQNPRHKITKRGQNVTFRCDPISEHNRLYWYRQTLGQGPEFLTYFQNEAQLEKSRLLSDRFSAERPKGSFSTLEIQRTEQGDSAMYLCASSQDYSYNEQFFGPGTRLTVL.

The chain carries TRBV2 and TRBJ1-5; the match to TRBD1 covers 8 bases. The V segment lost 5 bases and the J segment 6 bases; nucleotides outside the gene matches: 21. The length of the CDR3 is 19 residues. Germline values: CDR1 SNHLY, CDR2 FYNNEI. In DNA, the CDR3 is TGTGCCAGCAGTCTAAATGACAGGGGTGGTCTCTCTATCCTTCAGCCCCAGCATTTT. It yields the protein CASSLNDRGGLSILQPQHF. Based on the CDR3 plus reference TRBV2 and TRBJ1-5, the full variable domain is EPEVTQTPSHQVTQMGQEVILRCVPISNHLYFYWYRQILGQKVEFLVSFYNNEISEKSEIFDDQFSVERPDGSNFTLKIRSTKLEDSAMYFCASSLNDRGGLSILQPQHFGDGTRLSIL.

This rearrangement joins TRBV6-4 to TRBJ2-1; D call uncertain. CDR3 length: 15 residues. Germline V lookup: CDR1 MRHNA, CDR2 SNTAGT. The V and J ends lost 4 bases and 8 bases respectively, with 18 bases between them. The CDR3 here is CASSGGPSLRDEQFF. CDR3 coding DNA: TGTGCCAGCAGTGGTGGGCCCAGTTTGCGCGATGAGCAGTTCTTC.

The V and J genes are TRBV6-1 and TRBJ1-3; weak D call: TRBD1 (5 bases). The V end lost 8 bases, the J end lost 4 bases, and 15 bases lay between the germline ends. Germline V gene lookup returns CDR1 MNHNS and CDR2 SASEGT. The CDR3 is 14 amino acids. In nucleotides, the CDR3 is TGTGCCAGCCACTTGAGACAGCCCGGAAACACCATATATTTT. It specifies CASHLRQPGNTIYF.

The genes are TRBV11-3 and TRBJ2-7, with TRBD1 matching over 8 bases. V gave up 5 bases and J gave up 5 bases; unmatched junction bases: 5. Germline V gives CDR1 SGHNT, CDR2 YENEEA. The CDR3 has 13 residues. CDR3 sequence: CASSRDRGDEQYF. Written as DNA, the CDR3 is TGTGCCAGCAGCCGAGACAGGGGCGACGAGCAGTACTTC.

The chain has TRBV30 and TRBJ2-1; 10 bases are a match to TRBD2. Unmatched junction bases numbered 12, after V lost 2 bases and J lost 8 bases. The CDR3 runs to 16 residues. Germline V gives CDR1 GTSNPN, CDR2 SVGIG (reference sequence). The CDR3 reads CAWSSASGSKGDEQFF. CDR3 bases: TGTGCCTGGAGTTCGGCTAGCGGGAGTAAAGGCGATGAGCAGTTCTTC.